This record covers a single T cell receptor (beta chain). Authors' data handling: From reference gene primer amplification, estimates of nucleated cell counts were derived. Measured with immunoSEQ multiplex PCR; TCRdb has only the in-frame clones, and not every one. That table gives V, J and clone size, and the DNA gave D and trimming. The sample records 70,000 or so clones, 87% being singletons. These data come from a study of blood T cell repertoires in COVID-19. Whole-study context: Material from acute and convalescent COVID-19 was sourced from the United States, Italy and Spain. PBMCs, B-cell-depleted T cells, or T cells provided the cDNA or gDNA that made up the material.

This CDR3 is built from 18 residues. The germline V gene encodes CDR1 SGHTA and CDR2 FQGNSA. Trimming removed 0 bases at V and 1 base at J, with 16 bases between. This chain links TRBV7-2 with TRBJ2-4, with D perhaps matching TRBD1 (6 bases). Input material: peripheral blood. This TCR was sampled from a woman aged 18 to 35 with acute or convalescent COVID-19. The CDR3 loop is CASSLAGGYGMAKNIQYF. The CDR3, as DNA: TGTGCCAGCAGCTTAGCAGGGGGTTACGGTATGGCCAAAAACATTCAGTACTTC.